A single sample gave rise to the 21 T cell receptor beta chains below, sequenced in a study of vaccination and CD4 T cells after COVID-19. Noted treatment: approximately 10-day PBMC culture with coronavirus spike peptide pools or control peptides (ViraFEST assay). Cultured CD4+ T-cell DNA underwent Oncomine TCR Beta short-read sequencing. MiXCR was run by TCRdb on the PCR reads, yielding one entry per CDR3 protein. The table lists under 20,000 distinct CDR3 sequences, 65% to 80% of them singletons. Their recognized antigens are unknown. Sequencing input: CD4+ T cells from blood, cultured in vitro. Every receptor here comes from a human donor who had recovered from COVID-19.

The V gene is TRBV14, the J gene TRBJ2-5; 13 bases match TRBD2. Germline-derived CDR1 and CDR2 are SGHDN and FVKESK. V lost 5 bases and J lost 4; bases outside the gene matches: 4. The CDR3 is made up of 15 amino acids. In DNA, the CDR3 is TGTGCCAGCAGCACGACTAGCGGGAGGAGAGAGACCCAGTACTTC. This sequence encodes CASSTTSGRRETQYF.

This clonotype was observed a handful of times. The chain links TRBV2 to TRBJ1-5; D possibly corresponds to TRBD1 (5 bases). Per germline, CDR1 SNHLY and CDR2 FYNNEI. The CDR3 length is 15 residues. With 2 bases removed from V and 2 bases from J, the gap between germline ends came to 10 bases. DNA for the CDR3: TGTGCCAGCAGTGAAAGGTGGGGGGGCAATCAGCCCCAGCATTTT. Translated: CASSERWGGNQPQHF.

J is TRBJ2-7 and V is TRBV5-6; 11 nucleotides align to TRBD2. Germline CDR1 SGHDT, CDR2 YYEEEE. With V trimmed by 4 bases and J by 2 bases, 8 bases remained unmatched. The CDR3 totals 16 residues. This chain's CDR3 is CASSMISGRETYEQYF. The DNA of the CDR3 is TGTGCCAGCAGCATGATTAGCGGGAGGGAAACCTACGAGCAGTACTTC.

The sample holds a few counts of this clonotype. The chain couples TRBV15 to TRBJ2-4; no clear D gene. Germline CDR1 is LNHNV and CDR2 is YYDKDF (reference sequence). V was pared by 0 bases and J by 8 bases, with 11 bases between. This CDR3 has 14 residues. The CDR3 nucleotides read TGTGCCACCAGCAGAGATCTGGTTTCGGACATTCAGTACTTC. It is translated as CATSRDLVSDIQYF.

In its sample, this clonotype was seen a few times. V is TRBV6-4 and J is TRBJ2-2, with D maybe TRBD1 (6 bases). The germline CDR1 and CDR2 sequences are MRHNA and SNTAGT. The V and J ends lost 6 bases and 4 bases respectively, with 15 bases between them. This CDR3 is 15 amino acids long. The CDR3 bases are TGTGCCAGCAGACACAGGGCGCTGGGCACCGGGGAGCTGTTTTTT. Translating gives CASRHRALGTGELFF.

This clonotype was counted between two and nine times. The J gene is TRBJ1-5, the V gene TRBV20-1; tentatively, D is TRBD1 (5 bases). This CDR3 has 13 residues. CDR1 is DFQATT, CDR2 SNEGSKA, per germline (reference sequence). Trimming removed 3 bases at V and 1 base at J, with 7 bases between. The CDR3: CSASGGSNQPQHF. The CDR3, as DNA: TGCAGTGCTAGCGGGGGAAGCAATCAGCCCCAGCATTTT.

The CDR3 DNA is TGTGCCAGCAGGGCTATCGGCGACCGGCAGCCCCAGCATTTT. It translates to CASRAIGDRQPQHF. This chain links TRBV25-1 with TRBJ1-5; no firm D call. V lost 6 bases and J lost 7, with 16 bases in between. The CDR3 is made up of 14 amino acids. Germline lookup yields CDR1 MGHDK and CDR2 SYGVNS.

The rearrangement links TRBV27 to TRBJ1-6, with 7 bases that match TRBD1. The CDR3 is made up of 14 amino acids. V was pared by 6 bases and J by 7 bases, with 6 bases of the junction left unmatched. The germline V gene has CDR1 MNHEY and CDR2 SMNVEV (reference sequence). Written as DNA, the CDR3 is TGTGCCAGCAGATGGGACAGATCGAATTCACCCCTCCACTTT. Its translation: CASRWDRSNSPLHF.

This clonotype appeared a few times. The rearrangement joins TRBV19 to TRBJ1-1, with D perhaps matching TRBD1 (6 bases). V dropped 7 bases and J dropped 1 base, with 16 bases sitting between them. Germline values: CDR1 LNHDA, CDR2 SQIVND (reference sequence). This CDR3 has 15 amino acids. The CDR3 nucleotides are TGTGCCAGTAACGTGGTCGGACAGCCGAACACTGAAGCTTTCTTT. Translating it yields CASNVVGQPNTEAFF.

This chain uses TRBV14 with TRBJ1-6; no clear D. From germline, CDR1 is SGHDN and CDR2 FVKESK. Trimming removed 0 bases from V and 7 bases from J, with 10 bases in between. The CDR3 loop spans 15 amino acids. The CDR3 DNA reads TGTGCCAGCAGCCAAGAGAACAGACTAAATTCACCCCTCCACTTT. Protein sequence: CASSQENRLNSPLHF.

The chain couples TRBV6-5 to TRBJ1-6; the match to TRBD1 covers 12 bases. This CDR3 contains 17 residues. Germline V gene sequence: CDR1 MNHEY, CDR2 SVGAGI. V lost 1 base and J lost 7; bases outside the gene matches: 5. The CDR3 sequence: CASSYYGTGGGNSPLHF. The CDR3 DNA reads TGTGCCAGCAGTTACTACGGGACAGGGGGCGGCAATTCACCCCTCCACTTT.

The V call is TRBV11-2, the J call TRBJ1-1; 7 bases agree with TRBD1. V lost 4 bases, J lost 11 bases, and 7 bases stayed unmatched. The CDR3 loop spans 12 amino acids. Per the germline V gene, CDR1 is SGHAT and CDR2 is FQNNGV. In nucleotides, the CDR3 is TGTGCCAGCAGCTCCGACAGGGTGAGCGCTTTCTTT. Amino acids: CASSSDRVSAFF.

This clonotype was seen just once. The chain recombines TRBV7-8 with TRBJ1-1, with 7 bases that match TRBD1. V was pared by 3 bases and J by 1 base, with 2 bases of the junction left unmatched. The V gene's germline CDR1 is SGHVS and CDR2 FQNEAQ. This CDR3 region has 14 residues. In nucleotides, the CDR3 is TGTGCCAGCAGCTTGTGGACAGGGAACACTGAAGCTTTCTTT. This translates into CASSLWTGNTEAFF.

This clonotype was found once. The chain is built from TRBV4-3 and TRBJ2-7; tentatively, D is TRBD1 or TRBD2 (5 bases each). Germline V gene sequence: CDR1 LGHNA, CDR2 YSLEER. Trimming shortened V by 3 bases and J by 2 bases, and 14 bases separated the two germline ends. The CDR3 has 15 amino acids. The CDR3 protein is CASSQGPTEAYEQYF. In DNA, the CDR3 is TGCGCCAGCAGCCAGGGACCCACGGAGGCCTACGAGCAGTACTTC.

This clonotype was seen more than once but under ten times. The CDR3 reads CASSRRDRDSYEQYF. The CDR3 DNA reads TGTGCCAGCAGCCGCCGGGACCGCGACTCCTACGAGCAGTACTTC. The rearrangement links TRBV27 to TRBJ2-7; D tentatively reads TRBD1 or TRBD2 (5 bases each). The CDR3 is 15 amino acids. V was trimmed by 6 bases and J by 0 bases, leaving 15 bases between them. Germline V gives CDR1 MNHEY, CDR2 SMNVEV (reference sequence).

Only a few counts were recorded for this clonotype. The chain joins TRBV6-2 or TRBV6-3 to TRBJ1-1; D is unclear. V shed 2 bases and J shed 3 bases, with 13 bases lying between them. This CDR3 spans 15 amino acids. Germline V gene sequence: CDR1 MNHEY, CDR2 SVGEGT. CDR3 in amino acids: CASSYHGREHTEAFF. The CDR3 DNA reads as TGTGCCAGCAGTTACCATGGAAGGGAACACACTGAAGCTTTCTTT.

The rearrangement joins TRBV19 to TRBJ1-5; 7 bases are a match to TRBD1. Germline V gene sequence: CDR1 LNHDA, CDR2 SQIVND (reference sequence). Germline trimming cut 6 bases from V and 1 base from J; bases unmatched to any gene: 6. The CDR3 contains 15 residues. Written as DNA, the CDR3 is TGTGCCAGTAGGGCGAGGGGGCAAAGCAATCAGCCCCAGCATTTT. It encodes CASRARGQSNQPQHF.

The chain couples TRBV15 to TRBJ2-7; D gene uncertain. Trimming left V 3 bases short and J 3 bases short, with 15 bases between. The CDR3 spans 15 residues. CDR1 and CDR2 (germline): LNHNV, YYDKDF (reference sequence). CDR3 coding DNA: TGTGCCACCAGCAGCGCCCCCTCCCCTGACTACGAGCAGTACTTC. Translation gives CATSSAPSPDYEQYF.

The chain recombines TRBV11-2 with TRBJ2-1; 8 bases line up with TRBD2. In germline, CDR1 is SGHAT, CDR2 FQNNGV. The J segment lost 5 bases and the V segment lost 6 bases, leaving 9 bases of the junction unmatched. The CDR3 length is 15 residues. CDR3 sequence reads: CASSRSGVTNNEQFF. Here the CDR3 DNA reads TGTGCCAGCAGTCGTAGCGGGGTAACGAACAATGAGCAGTTCTTC.

This chain joins TRBV30 and TRBJ2-3; no firm D call. This CDR3 region has 13 residues. Germline-derived CDR1 and CDR2 are GTSNPN and SVGIG (reference sequence). V shed 1 base and J shed 9 bases, with 14 bases lying between them. The CDR3 coding sequence is TGTGCCTGGAGTGGCCAGATGGGCCAGACGCAGTATTTT. This codes for CAWSGQMGQTQYF.

The sample holds a few counts of this clonotype. The CDR3 bases are TGTGCCAGCAGCTTATACTCGGATACGCAGTATTTT. It yields the protein CASSLYSDTQYF. The genes are TRBV7-3 and TRBJ2-3; D remains ambiguous. CDR3 length: 12 residues. The V and J ends lost 2 bases and 6 bases respectively, with 6 bases between them. CDR1 is SGHTA and CDR2 is FQGTGA in the germline V gene.